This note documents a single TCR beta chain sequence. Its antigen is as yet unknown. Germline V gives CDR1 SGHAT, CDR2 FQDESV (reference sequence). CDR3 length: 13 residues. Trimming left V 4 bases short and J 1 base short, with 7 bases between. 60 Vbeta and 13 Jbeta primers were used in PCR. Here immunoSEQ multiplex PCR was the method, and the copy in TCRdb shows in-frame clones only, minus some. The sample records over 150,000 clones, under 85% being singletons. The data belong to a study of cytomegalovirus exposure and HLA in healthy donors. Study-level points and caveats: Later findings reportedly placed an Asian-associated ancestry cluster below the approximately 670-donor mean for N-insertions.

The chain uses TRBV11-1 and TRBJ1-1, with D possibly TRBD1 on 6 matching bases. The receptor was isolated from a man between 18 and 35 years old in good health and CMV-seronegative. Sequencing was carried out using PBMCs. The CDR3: CASSWTANTEAFF. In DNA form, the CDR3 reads TGTGCCAGCAGCTGGACAGCGAACACTGAAGCTTTCTTT.